A single sample gave rise to the 23 T cell receptor beta chains below, sequenced in a study of T cells in Graves' hyperthyroidism and ophthalmopathy. RNA transcripts were the template for amplifying TCR beta CDR3 regions. First-round RT-PCR targeting the TCR CDR3 was performed with the HTBI primer set. TCRdb independently ran MiXCR on the multiplex PCR reads; one entry per CDR3 protein. The sample comprises over 700,000 distinct CDR3 sequences, under 20% of which are singletons, and roughly 17% rests with the top ten. Sequencing was performed on blood. The receptor set was obtained from a woman between 50 and 59 years old with Graves' hyperthyroidism that later progressed to Graves' ophthalmopathy.

V is TRBV5-1 and J is TRBJ1-4; D remains unclear. V was pared by 4 bases and J by 6 bases, with 16 bases between. The V gene's germline CDR1 is SGHRS and CDR2 YFSETQ. The CDR3 is made up of 15 amino acids. The CDR3 loop is CASSPHGLGDEKLFF. In DNA form, the CDR3 reads TGCGCCAGCAGCCCCCACGGTTTGGGAGATGAAAAACTGTTTTTT.

This clonotype was observed at least ten times. The chain couples TRBV12-3 or TRBV12-4 to TRBJ2-2; TRBD1 aligns across 8 bases. J was trimmed by 2 bases and V by 7 bases; bases with no gene match: 6. The CDR3 totals 15 residues. DNA of the CDR3: TGTGCCAGCATCCGAGGACAGGGTAACACCGGGGAGCTGTTTTTT. It specifies CASIRGQGNTGELFF.

This clonotype has ten or more counts. J is TRBJ2-5 and V is TRBV6-9; 7 nucleotides agree with TRBD2. Germline V lookup: CDR1 MNHGY, CDR2 SVAAGI. CDR3 size: 13 residues. V was pared by 4 bases and J by 5 bases, with 4 bases of the junction left unmatched. The CDR3 coding sequence is TGTGCCAGCAGTTGGGGGGGAAGGGAGACCCAGTACTTC. The encoded protein is CASSWGGRETQYF.

V gene TRBV5-8 combines with J gene TRBJ1-1; maybe TRBD1 (6 bases). Trimming removed 4 bases at V and 3 bases at J, with 16 bases between. The germline V gene encodes CDR1 SGHTS and CDR2 YDEGEE. This CDR3 is built from 15 residues. The DNA of the CDR3 is TGTGCCAGCAGCCCCTTCAGGGGACGGGACACTGAAGCTTTCTTT. Its translation is CASSPFRGRDTEAFF.

The chain's CDR3 is CAWSVHVLQYSPLHF. DNA of the CDR3: TGTGCCTGGAGTGTACACGTCCTCCAATATTCACCCCTCCACTTT. The rearrangement uses TRBV30 and TRBJ1-6; D not certain. Germline V gene lookup returns CDR1 GTSNPN and CDR2 SVGIG (reference sequence). The CDR3 extends over 15 amino acids. V lost 0 bases and J 8 bases, leaving 14 bases between the germline ends.

This clonotype was counted many times. The chain joins TRBV7-2 to TRBJ2-5, with D perhaps TRBD1 or TRBD2 (5 bases each). The V gene's germline CDR1 is SGHTA and CDR2 FQGNSA. Deletions cut 5 bases from V and 5 bases from J, with 15 bases between. The CDR3 is 14 residues long. In DNA form, the CDR3 reads TGTGCCAGCAGCCGAGGGTTCCAGGGCGAGACCCAGTACTTC. It translates to CASSRGFQGETQYF.

At least ten counts were recorded for this clonotype. V and J are TRBV3-1 and TRBJ2-1; the D call may be TRBD1 or TRBD2 (6 bases each). CDR1 is LGHDT, CDR2 YNNKEL, per germline (reference sequence). The length of the CDR3 is 15 residues. V gave up 1 base and J gave up 4 bases, with 11 bases separating them. The CDR3 DNA is TGTGCCAGCAGCCAAGGGAGGGGGGCATACAATGAGCAGTTCTTC. Amino acid sequence: CASSQGRGAYNEQFF.

This clonotype appeared once. A much larger clone sits a single nucleotide away, making a read error possible. The chain employs TRBV24-1 and TRBJ1-1; D is unclear. CDR3 length: 13 residues. Trimming cost V 6 bases and J 2 bases, with 9 bases left between them. Germline assignment: CDR1 KGHDR and CDR2 SFDVKD. The CDR3 is CATSRQVNTEAFF. The CDR3 DNA reads as TGTGCCACCAGTCGACAAGTAAACACTGAAGCTTTCTTT.

The rearrangement links TRBV6-1 to TRBJ1-5; 8 bases are a match to TRBD1. Losses at the gene ends were 5 bases for V and 7 bases for J; bases not matched to a gene: 10. This CDR3 spans 15 amino acids. Germline V CDR1 and CDR2: MNHNS, SASEGT. CDR3 residues: CASSLDQGAQQPQHF. The CDR3 coding sequence is TGTGCCAGCAGTTTGGACCAGGGGGCTCAGCAGCCCCAGCATTTT.

In regard to this clonotype: Given a much more abundant clone one base away, this may be a read error. This chain connects TRBV5-1 to TRBJ2-7; 10 bases are shared with TRBD1. The CDR3 consists of 15 residues. Germline V lookup: CDR1 SGHRS, CDR2 YFSETQ. The CDR3 loop is CASGAWDRGGDEQYF. For the CDR3, the DNA is TGTGCCAGCGGTGCATGGGACAGGGGAGGGGACGAGCAGTACTTC. Full variable domain (rest looked up from reference TRBV5-1 and TRBJ2-7): KAGVTQTPRYLIKTRGQQVTLSCSPISGHRSVSWYQQTPGQGLQFLFEYFSETQRNKGNFPGRFSGRQFSNSRSEMNVSTLELGDSALYLCASGAWDRGGDEQYFGPGTRLTVT.

This chain uses TRBV5-4 with TRBJ1-4; unclear D gene. Germline V gene data show CDR1 as SGHNT and CDR2 as YYREEE (reference sequence). V was pared by 1 base and J by 3 bases, with 10 bases between. The CDR3 extends over 15 amino acids. The CDR3 nucleotides read TGTGCCAGCAGCTTGACAAGGAGCTCTAATGAAAAACTGTTTTTT. Translating gives CASSLTRSSNEKLFF.

This clonotype was seen at least ten times. The chain combines TRBV3-1 with TRBJ1-5, with a weak D call TRBD1 (5 bases). V was cut by 3 bases and J by 4 bases, with 10 bases left in between. Germline V CDR1 and CDR2: LGHDT, YNNKEL (reference sequence). This CDR3 region has 14 residues. The CDR3 sequence: CASSHGAGNQPQHF. The CDR3 DNA follows: TGTGCCAGCAGCCATGGGGCCGGAAATCAGCCCCAGCATTTT.

This clonotype was detected only a few times. V usage is TRBV12-3 or TRBV12-4 and J usage is TRBJ2-6, with 7 nucleotides matching TRBD2. The CDR3 length is 18 residues. Trimming removed 5 bases from V and 0 bases from J; junction bases left unmatched: 10. The CDR3, as DNA: TGTGCCAGCAGTCCCATCTTGGGGAGGGACTCTGGGGCCAACGTCCTGACTTTC. Encoded protein: CASSPILGRDSGANVLTF.

This chain connects TRBV15 to TRBJ2-1, with no clear D. CDR3 length: 16 residues. CDR1 LNHNV and CDR2 YYDKDF come from the germline V gene (reference sequence). Between the trimmed V and J ends, which lost 5 bases and 0 bases, there was a span of 14 bases. The DNA of the CDR3 is TGTGCCACCAGCGTGGGCCTCTTTGTCTCCTACAATGAGCAGTTCTTC. This gives the protein CATSVGLFVSYNEQFF.

This clonotype was recorded only once. V usage is TRBV2 and J usage is TRBJ1-4; TRBD1 aligns across 8 bases. Germline CDR1 reads SNHLY; CDR2 reads FYNNEI. The ends lost 5 bases at V and 8 bases at J; junction bases unmatched: 10. CDR3 length equals 15 residues. In DNA form, the CDR3 reads TGTGCCAGCAGTACAAACAGGGGGATTAGGGAAAAACTGTTTTTT. Amino acids: CASSTNRGIREKLFF. Variable domain in full (rest from reference TRBV2 and TRBJ1-4): EPEVTQTPSHQVTQMGQEVILRCVPISNHLYFYWYRQILGQKVEFLVSFYNNEISEKSEIFDDQFSVERPDGSNFTLKIRSTKLEDSAMYFCASSTNRGIREKLFFGSGTQLSVL.

V usage is TRBV15 and J usage is TRBJ2-1; 7 positions agree with TRBD1. V lost 4 bases, J lost 2 bases, and 8 bases stayed unmatched. This CDR3 is built from 16 residues. Looked up from germline, CDR1 is LNHNV and CDR2 is YYDKDF (reference sequence). As DNA, the CDR3 is TGTGCCACCAGCAAAACAGGGGAAGTTACCTACAATGAGCAGTTCTTC. Residues: CATSKTGEVTYNEQFF.

This clonotype was seen more than once but under ten times. The chain recombines TRBV12-3 or TRBV12-4 with TRBJ1-5; D is possibly TRBD1 (5 bases). CDR3 length: 13 amino acids. Trimming pared 3 bases from V and 9 bases from J, leaving 12 bases between. The CDR3 DNA sequence: TGTGCCAGCAGTTTGGGAGGGGCCGGGCCCCAGCATTTT. As protein: CASSLGGAGPQHF.

This rearrangement joins TRBV19 to TRBJ1-1, with 7 bases lining up with TRBD1. The CDR3 extends over 14 amino acids. Germline V gives CDR1 LNHDA, CDR2 SQIVND (reference sequence). The junction had 8 bases not matched to a gene; V was cut back by 5 bases and J by 5 bases. The CDR3 protein is CASSARQGGTEAFF. CDR3 nucleotide sequence: TGTGCCAGTAGTGCAAGACAGGGAGGGACTGAAGCTTTCTTT.

This clonotype was seen a few times. The junction and the germline gene differ at one end; a read error may be behind it. The chain combines TRBV24-1 with TRBJ2-3, with no clear D. CDR1 is KGHDR and CDR2 is SFDVKD in the germline V gene. This CDR3 contains 12 residues. CDR3 bases: TGTGCCACCAGGGATTACACAGATACGCAGTATTTT. This encodes CATRDYTDTQYF.

This clonotype occurred many times. DNA of the CDR3: TGTGCCAGCAGTTTCGGGGGGGCTAGCAATCAGCCCCAGCATTTT. It yields the protein CASSFGGASNQPQHF. The rearrangement uses TRBV12-3 or TRBV12-4 and TRBJ1-5; D possibly corresponds to TRBD1 (6 bases). The CDR3 contains 15 residues. Deletions cut 3 bases from V and 0 bases from J, with 9 bases between.

This clonotype was counted a few times. The chain joins TRBV19 to TRBJ2-4; the match to TRBD1 covers 10 bases. The CDR3 loop spans 15 amino acids. Germline V gene data show CDR1 as LNHDA and CDR2 as SQIVND (reference sequence). Losses at the gene ends were 10 bases for V and 8 bases for J; bases not matched to a gene: 14. The CDR3 spells CATTPGQGHGDIQYF. CDR3 bases: TGTGCCACAACGCCGGGACAGGGGCATGGGGACATTCAGTACTTC.

The chain has TRBV5-5 and TRBJ1-6; 11 nucleotides match TRBD1. V shed 2 bases, J shed 1 base, and the junction held 11 bases outside the gene matches. The CDR3 loop spans 20 amino acids. CDR1 SGHKS and CDR2 YYEKEE come from the germline V gene (reference sequence). CDR3 residues: CASSLRPRDRGLSYNSPLHF. The CDR3 region has the DNA TGTGCCAGCAGCTTACGCCCCCGGGACAGGGGGTTATCCTATAATTCACCCCTCCACTTT.

V gene TRBV19 combines with J gene TRBJ2-7; 7 nucleotides line up with TRBD2. Per germline, CDR1 LNHDA and CDR2 SQIVND (reference sequence). This CDR3 contains 15 residues. The junction had 14 bases not matched to a gene; V was cut back by 9 bases and J by 3 bases. The CDR3, as DNA: TGTGCCAGCAGCACCAGCGGGGCGCCCCTCTACGAGCAGTACTTC. Residues: CASSTSGAPLYEQYF.